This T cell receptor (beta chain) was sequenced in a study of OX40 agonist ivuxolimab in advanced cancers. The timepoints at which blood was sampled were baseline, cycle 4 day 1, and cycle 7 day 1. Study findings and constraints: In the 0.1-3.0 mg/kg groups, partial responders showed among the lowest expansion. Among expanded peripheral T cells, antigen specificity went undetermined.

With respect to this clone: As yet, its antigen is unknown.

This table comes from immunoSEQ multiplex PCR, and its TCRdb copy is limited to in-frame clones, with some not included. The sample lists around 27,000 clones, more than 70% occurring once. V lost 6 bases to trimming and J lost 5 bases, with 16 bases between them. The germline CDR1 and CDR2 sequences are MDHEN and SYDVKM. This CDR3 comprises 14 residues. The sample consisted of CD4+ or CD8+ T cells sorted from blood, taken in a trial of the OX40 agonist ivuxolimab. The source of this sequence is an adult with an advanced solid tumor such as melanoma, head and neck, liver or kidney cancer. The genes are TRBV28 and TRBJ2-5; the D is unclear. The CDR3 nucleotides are TGTGCCAGCAGGTCATTCGGAGACGGCGAGACCCAGTACTTC. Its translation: CASRSFGDGETQYF.